These 13 T cell receptor beta chains came from one sample sequenced in a study of cytomegalovirus exposure and HLA in healthy donors. The study ran its PCR with 60 Vbeta and 13 Jbeta primers. Here immunoSEQ multiplex PCR was the method, and the copy in TCRdb shows in-frame clones only, minus some. Of 150,000 to 200,000 clones listed, roughly 80% are singletons. Sequencing was performed on PBMCs. The receptors originated from a man aged 40-49 years in good health and CMV-seronegative.

The gene calls are TRBV4-1 and TRBJ2-7, with D hard to call. The germline CDR1 and CDR2 sequences are MGHRA and YSYEKL. V lost 4 bases and J lost 2, with 6 bases in between. This CDR3 spans 12 amino acids. Here the CDR3 reads CASSLCTYEQYF. CDR3 sequence (DNA): TGCGCCAGCAGCCTTTGTACCTACGAGCAGTACTTC.

The sample holds a few counts of this clone. The chain carries TRBV9 and TRBJ2-3; TRBD2 matches 11 bases. J gave up 2 bases and V 4 bases, and 9 bases lay outside the gene matches. Germline CDR1 is SGDLS and CDR2 is YYNGEE. CDR3 length equals 17 residues. The CDR3 is CASSLSTSGSTTDTQYF. CDR3 bases: TGTGCCAGCAGCCTATCCACTAGCGGGAGTACCACAGATACGCAGTATTTT.

This clone has just one count. The V call is TRBV7-2, the J call TRBJ2-2; 8 nucleotides match TRBD2. Trimming at V came to 1 base and at J to 3 bases, leaving 4 bases not matched to a gene. There are 16 residues in the CDR3. Germline V lookup: CDR1 SGHTA, CDR2 FQGNSA. CDR3 loop: CASSLVVLADTGELFF. The CDR3 nucleotides are TGTGCCAGCAGCTTAGTGGTACTAGCGGACACCGGGGAGCTGTTTTTT.

V gene TRBV5-1 combines with J gene TRBJ2-7; D may be TRBD1 (6 bases). The CDR3 contains 15 residues. Per germline, CDR1 SGHRS and CDR2 YFSETQ. Deletions cut 2 bases from V and 3 bases from J, with 15 bases between. CDR3 sequence (DNA): TGCGCCAGCAGCTTTGCAGGGGATACGATCTACGAGCAGTACTTC. Encoded protein: CASSFAGDTIYEQYF.

In its sample, this clone was seen once. This sequence joins TRBV25-1 and TRBJ1-1; D uncertain. Germline values: CDR1 MGHDK, CDR2 SYGVNS. V was shortened by 7 bases and J by 2 bases, with 17 bases between the two germline ends. The CDR3 is 15 residues long. The DNA for the CDR3 is TGTGCCAGCACCAAGACGGGTTGGAGAAACACTGAAGCTTTCTTT. Residues: CASTKTGWRNTEAFF.

The J gene is TRBJ2-1, the V gene TRBV28; 9 nucleotides align to TRBD1. This CDR3 contains 16 residues. With V trimmed by 8 bases and J by 2 bases, 10 bases remained unmatched. CDR1 is MDHEN and CDR2 is SYDVKM in the germline V gene. CDR3 DNA: TGTGCCAGCGTCTTAACCGGGACAGGGCCCTACAATGAGCAGTTCTTC. Its protein product is CASVLTGTGPYNEQFF.

The chain carries TRBV14 and TRBJ1-2; D is unresolved. CDR1 and CDR2 (germline): SGHDN, FVKESK. V lost 8 bases to trimming and J lost 3 bases, with 16 bases between them. The CDR3 runs to 14 residues. CDR3 DNA: TGTGCCAGCTGGTGGGGAGATGGTGACTATGGCTACACCTTC. This gives the protein CASWWGDGDYGYTF. Drawing the rest from reference TRBV14 and TRBJ1-2, the complete variable domain is EAGVTQFPSHSVIEKGQTVTLRCDPISGHDNLYWYRRVMGKEIKFLLHFVKESKQDESGMPNNRFLAERTGGTYSTLKVQPAELEDSGVYFCASWWGDGDYGYTFGSGTRLTVV.

This clone was detected a few times. The gene calls are TRBV4-3 and TRBJ1-1; D call uncertain. Germline-derived CDR1 and CDR2 are LGHNA and YSLEER. V dropped 0 bases and J dropped 0 bases, with 8 bases sitting between them. The CDR3 is made up of 15 amino acids. CDR3 coding DNA: TGCGCCAGCAGCCAAGAGCCAGGTATGAACACTGAAGCTTTCTTT. Its protein product is CASSQEPGMNTEAFF.

The rearrangement uses TRBV20-1 and TRBJ1-1, with 8 bases fitting TRBD1. Germline CDR1 and CDR2: DFQATT and SNEGSKA (reference sequence). Trimming at V came to 6 bases and at J to 11 bases, leaving 8 bases not matched to a gene. CDR3 size: 11 residues. The CDR3: CSANDRGWAFF. CDR3 DNA sequence: TGCAGTGCAAACGACAGGGGATGGGCTTTCTTT.

The J gene is TRBJ1-4, the V gene TRBV7-3, with 7 nucleotides matching TRBD1. Looked up from germline, CDR1 is SGHTA and CDR2 is FQGTGA. J gave up 3 bases and V 5 bases, and 9 bases lay outside the gene matches. The CDR3 is 16 residues long. The chain's CDR3 is CASSAQTTGPNEKLFF. The CDR3 DNA follows: TGTGCCAGCAGCGCCCAGACGACAGGGCCTAATGAAAAACTGTTTTTT.

The chain uses TRBV6-6 and TRBJ1-1; tentative D call: TRBD1 (5 bases). Deletions cut 0 bases from V and 3 bases from J, with 11 bases between. CDR3 length: 15 amino acids. CDR1 and CDR2 (germline): MNHNY, SVGAGI (reference sequence). CDR3 sequence (DNA): TGTGCCAGCAGTTACTCCGGGACGGGGGACACTGAAGCTTTCTTT. Its translation is CASSYSGTGDTEAFF.

The chain employs TRBV10-3 and TRBJ2-1; 9 positions match TRBD2. The V and J ends lost 2 bases and 9 bases, in that order; junction bases with no gene match: 8. This CDR3 comprises 15 residues. The germline V gene has CDR1 ENHRY and CDR2 SYGVKD. CDR3 DNA: TGTGCCATCAGTGAGACTAGGGGTAGCGGGGGTGAGCAGTTCTTC. Its translation is CAISETRGSGGEQFF.

The chain has TRBV5-4 and TRBJ2-1; D perhaps matches TRBD2 (7 bases). The CDR3 extends over 14 amino acids. Germline V gene sequence: CDR1 SGHNT, CDR2 YYREEE (reference sequence). V was cut by 4 bases and J by 6 bases, with 14 bases left in between. CDR3 nucleotides: TGTGCCAGCAGCGGCGCGGGGGCCCCCAATGAGCAGTTCTTC. Encoded protein: CASSGAGAPNEQFF.